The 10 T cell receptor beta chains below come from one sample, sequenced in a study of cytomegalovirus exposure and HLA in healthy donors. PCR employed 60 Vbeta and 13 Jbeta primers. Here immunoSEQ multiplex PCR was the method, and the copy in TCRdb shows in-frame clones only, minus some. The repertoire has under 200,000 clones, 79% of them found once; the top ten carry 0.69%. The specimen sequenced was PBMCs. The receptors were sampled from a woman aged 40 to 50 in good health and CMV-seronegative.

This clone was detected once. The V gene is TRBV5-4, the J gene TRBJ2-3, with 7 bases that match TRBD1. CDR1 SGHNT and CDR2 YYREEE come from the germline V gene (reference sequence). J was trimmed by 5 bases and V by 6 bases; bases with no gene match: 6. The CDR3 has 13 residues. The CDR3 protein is CASTPGQLDTQYF. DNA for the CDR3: TGTGCCAGCACTCCGGGACAGCTAGATACGCAGTATTTT.

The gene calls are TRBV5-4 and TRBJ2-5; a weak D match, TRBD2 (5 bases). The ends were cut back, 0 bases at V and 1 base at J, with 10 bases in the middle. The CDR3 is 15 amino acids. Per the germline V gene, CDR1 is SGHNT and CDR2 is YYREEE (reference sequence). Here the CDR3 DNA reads TGTGCCAGCAGCTTGGGTGGCGGGCTCCAAGAGACCCAGTACTTC. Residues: CASSLGGGLQETQYF.

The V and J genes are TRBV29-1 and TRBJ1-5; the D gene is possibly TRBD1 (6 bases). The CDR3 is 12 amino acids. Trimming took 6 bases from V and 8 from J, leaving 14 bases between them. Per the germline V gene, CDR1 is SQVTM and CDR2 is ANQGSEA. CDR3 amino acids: CSVSQGREPQHF. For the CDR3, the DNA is TGCAGCGTGTCACAGGGTCGTGAGCCCCAGCATTTT.

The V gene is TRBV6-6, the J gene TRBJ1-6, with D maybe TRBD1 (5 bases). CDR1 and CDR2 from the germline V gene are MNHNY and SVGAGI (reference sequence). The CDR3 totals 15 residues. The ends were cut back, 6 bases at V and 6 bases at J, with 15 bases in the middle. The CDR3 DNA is TGTGCCAGCAGATCGTCGGGGGACCGTAATTCACCCCTCCACTTT. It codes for CASRSSGDRNSPLHF.

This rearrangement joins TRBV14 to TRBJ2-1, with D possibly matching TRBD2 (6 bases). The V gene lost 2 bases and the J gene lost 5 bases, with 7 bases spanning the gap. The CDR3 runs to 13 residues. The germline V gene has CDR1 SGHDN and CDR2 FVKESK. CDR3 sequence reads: CASSQQRDNEQFF. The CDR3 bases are TGTGCCAGCAGCCAACAGCGGGACAATGAGCAGTTCTTC.

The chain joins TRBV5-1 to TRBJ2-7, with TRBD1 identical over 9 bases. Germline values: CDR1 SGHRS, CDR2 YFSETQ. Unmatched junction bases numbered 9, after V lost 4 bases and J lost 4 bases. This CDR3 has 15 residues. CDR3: CASSPGQGEIYEQYF. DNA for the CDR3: TGCGCCAGCAGCCCGGGACAGGGTGAGATATACGAGCAGTACTTC. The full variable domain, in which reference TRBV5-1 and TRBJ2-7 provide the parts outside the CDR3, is KAGVTQTPRYLIKTRGQQVTLSCSPISGHRSVSWYQQTPGQGLQFLFEYFSETQRNKGNFPGRFSGRQFSNSRSEMNVSTLELGDSALYLCASSPGQGEIYEQYFGPGTRLTVT.

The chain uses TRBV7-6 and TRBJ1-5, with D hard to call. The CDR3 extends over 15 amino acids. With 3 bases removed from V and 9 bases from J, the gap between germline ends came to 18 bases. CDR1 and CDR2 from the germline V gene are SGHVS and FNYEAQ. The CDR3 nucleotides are TGTGCCAGCAGCTTGGAAGCAGCGAACACTCGGCCCCAGCATTTT. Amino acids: CASSLEAANTRPQHF.

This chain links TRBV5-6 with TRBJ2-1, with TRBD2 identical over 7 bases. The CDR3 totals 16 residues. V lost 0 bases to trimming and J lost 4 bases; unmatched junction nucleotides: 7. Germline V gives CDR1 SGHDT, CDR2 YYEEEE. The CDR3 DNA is TGTGCCAGCAGCTTGGGCGGCGGGAGCAGGTACAATGAGCAGTTCTTC. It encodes CASSLGGGSRYNEQFF.

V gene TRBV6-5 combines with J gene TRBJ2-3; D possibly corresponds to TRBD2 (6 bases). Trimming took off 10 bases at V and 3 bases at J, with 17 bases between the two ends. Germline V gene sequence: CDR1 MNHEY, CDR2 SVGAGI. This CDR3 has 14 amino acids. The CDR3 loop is CATTGEAGTDTQYF. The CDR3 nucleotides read TGTGCCACCACGGGAGAAGCAGGGACAGATACGCAGTATTTT.

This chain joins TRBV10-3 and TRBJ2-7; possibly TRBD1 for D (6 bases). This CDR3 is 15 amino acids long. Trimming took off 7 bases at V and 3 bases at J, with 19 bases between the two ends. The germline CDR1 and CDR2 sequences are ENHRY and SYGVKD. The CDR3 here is CAITDNRVPNYEQYF. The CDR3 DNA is TGTGCCATCACTGATAACAGGGTCCCTAACTACGAGCAGTACTTC.